This T cell receptor beta chain is drawn from a study of cytomegalovirus exposure and HLA in healthy donors. General study results and limits: A prior analysis recorded that most TCR beta V segments were productive about 87% or about 30% of the time.

The PCR made use of 60 Vbeta and 13 Jbeta primers. Sequenced by immunoSEQ multiplex PCR; TCRdb stores in-frame clones only, minus some. The data contain 160,000 or so clones, under 80% of them seen just once; the ten biggest clones take up under 2.5%. CDR3 length: 16 amino acids. The germline V and J ends were trimmed by 2 bases and 1 base, with 11 bases remaining between them. CDR1 is MNHEY, CDR2 SVGAGI, per germline. About this clone itself: What it binds is unknown.

This chain uses TRBV6-5 with TRBJ2-2; D is unresolved. This clonotype was obtained from a human donor in good health. The specimen sequenced was PBMCs. This CDR3 reads CASSYPKQRNTGELFF. CDR3 coding DNA: TGTGCCAGCAGTTACCCAAAACAGAGGAACACCGGGGAGCTGTTTTTT.